A single TCR beta chain is shown here with its context. Its antigen is still unknown. The input lacks base qualities; no much larger clone sits a single base away. Whole blood was collected in K2EDTA tubes by collaborating institutions according to the institutions' own protocols. For TCRbeta analysis, collaborators shipped samples in one of three forms: frozen whole blood, isolated PBMCs, or DNA extracted from either of those sample types. The immunoSEQ Assay, a bias-controlled multiplex PCR, was used to amplify TCRbeta CDR3 regions from genomic DNA. The authors' pipeline ran thus. Nucleated cell counts per sample were estimated from amplification of reference gene primers within the assay. Sequence reads were collapsed and filtered to measure the absolute abundance of every unique TCRbeta CDR3 rearrangement. For each sample, productive Simpson clonality was calculated by taking the square root of Simpson's diversity index across productive rearrangements. Not all clones reach the TCRdb copy of this immuneACCESS table, which keeps in-frame sequences only. Checked studies attribute under half of the gap to unresolved V genes and leave the rest unexplained. The DNA was the basis for D and trimming; V, J and clone size are from that table. The sample contains tens of thousands of clones, 90% of them found a single time. The ten largest clones represent just under 8.5% of the sample.

This record belongs to a study of blood T cell repertoires in COVID-19 (dated by TCRdb to 2020 to 2022). Regarding the complete study: The collaborator samples originated in the United States, Italy and Spain and spanned the acute and convalescent phases of COVID-19. The prospective study material was composed of cDNA or gDNA derived from T cells, B-cell-depleted T cells, or PBMCs. Subjects who had been exposed to COVID-19, were actively infected with it, or had recovered from it provided the deeply sampled blood TCRbeta repertoires that made up the dataset. The repertoires were made available in a free public database intended to serve as a resource for research on the immune response to SARS-CoV-2. Samples were obtained from the ongoing ImmuneRACE study (first 160 participants) and from some 1,300 subjects provided by 6 global collaborators. A de-identified subject ID, COVID-19 status, age in years and sex were almost always included in the sample metadata. HLA class I and class II types, where available, came from metadata supplied by the sample provider rather than from assay-based typing. General findings and caveats noted by the study authors: The amount of clinical and demographic metadata varied by source and participant and was provided uncurated.

Reading the germline V gene gives CDR1 SGHAT and CDR2 FQNNGV. Including cysteine and phenylalanine, the CDR3 has 16 amino acids. Only the CDR3 part of the read is kept: 48 bases, read in frame from the first base. The germline V end is reduced by 5 bases and the J end by 2 bases; junction bases left unmatched: 10. The chain links TRBV11-2 with TRBJ2-7; 9 bases in between match TRBD1. The sequence was obtained from a woman in her forties with active COVID-19. Sequencing input: peripheral blood. The DNA sequence is TGTGCCAGCAGCCCCATGGACAGGGGCCTCACCTACGAGCAGTACTTC. This gives the protein CASSPMDRGLTYEQYF.